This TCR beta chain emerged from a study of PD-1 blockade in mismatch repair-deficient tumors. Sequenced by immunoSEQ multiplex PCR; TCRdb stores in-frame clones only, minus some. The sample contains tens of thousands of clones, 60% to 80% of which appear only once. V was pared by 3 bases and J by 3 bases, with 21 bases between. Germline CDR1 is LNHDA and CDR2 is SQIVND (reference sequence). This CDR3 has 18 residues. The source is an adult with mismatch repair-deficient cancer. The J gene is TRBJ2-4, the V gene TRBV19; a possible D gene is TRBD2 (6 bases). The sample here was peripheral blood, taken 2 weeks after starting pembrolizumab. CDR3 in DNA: TGTGCCAGTAGTATCAGGTCAGGTAGATTGGAGGGCAAAAACATTCAGTACTTC. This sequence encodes CASSIRSGRLEGKNIQYF.